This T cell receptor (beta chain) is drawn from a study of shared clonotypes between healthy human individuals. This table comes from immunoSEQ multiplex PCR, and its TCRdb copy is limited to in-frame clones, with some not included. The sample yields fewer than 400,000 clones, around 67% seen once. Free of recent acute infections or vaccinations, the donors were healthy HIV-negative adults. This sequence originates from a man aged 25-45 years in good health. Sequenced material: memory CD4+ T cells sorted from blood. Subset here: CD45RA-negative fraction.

The CDR3 loop reads CASNRVGTGELFF. The CDR3 DNA sequence: TGTGCCAGCAACAGGGTGGGCACCGGGGAGCTGTTTTTT. The chain links TRBV13 to TRBJ2-2; a possible D gene is TRBD1 (6 bases). From germline, CDR1 is PRHDT and CDR2 FYEKMQ (reference sequence). This CDR3 contains 13 residues. V was cut by 7 bases and J by 4 bases, with 10 bases left in between.